Each of the 20 T cell receptor beta chains below was sequenced from the same sample in a study of OX40 agonist ivuxolimab in advanced cancers. Sequenced by immunoSEQ multiplex PCR; TCRdb stores in-frame clones only, minus some. This table holds fewer than 45,000 clones, around four fifths found once. The material sequenced was CD4+ or CD8+ T cells sorted from blood, taken in a trial of the OX40 agonist ivuxolimab. These receptors were collected from an adult with an advanced solid tumor such as melanoma, head and neck, liver or kidney cancer.

This clone was picked up a small number of times. The rearrangement uses TRBV5-6 and TRBJ1-3; 11 positions match TRBD1. The CDR3 consists of 16 residues. J gave up 0 bases and V 4 bases, and 3 bases lay outside the gene matches. In germline, CDR1 is SGHDT, CDR2 YYEEEE. CDR3 nucleotides: TGTGCCAGCAGCCGGGACAGGGGGTACTCTGGAAACACCATATATTTT. This encodes CASSRDRGYSGNTIYF.

The chain has TRBV10-3 and TRBJ1-5; no reliable D call. Trimming removed 5 bases from V and 1 base from J, with 12 bases in between. The CDR3 sequence is 15 residues long. CDR1 ENHRY and CDR2 SYGVKD come from the germline V gene. This CDR3 is CAISPGLQSNQPQHF. The CDR3 DNA is TGTGCCATCAGTCCAGGTTTACAGAGCAATCAGCCCCAGCATTTT.

The rearrangement links TRBV7-9 to TRBJ2-7, with 7 positions matching TRBD2. The V segment lost 5 bases and the J segment 2 bases; nucleotides outside the gene matches: 6. The CDR3 extends over 14 amino acids. Germline CDR1 SEHNR, CDR2 FQNEAQ (reference sequence). CDR3 residues: CASSPLAEAYEQYF. The CDR3 nucleotides are TGTGCCAGCAGCCCCCTAGCGGAAGCCTACGAGCAGTACTTC.

This clone was counted a few times. The same CDR3 can be traced to other DNA sequences in this sample. The V call is TRBV19, the J call TRBJ2-5; no firm D call. Germline V gene data show CDR1 as LNHDA and CDR2 as SQIVND (reference sequence). With 9 bases removed from V and 3 bases from J, the gap between germline ends came to 8 bases. This CDR3 region has 11 residues. The CDR3 loop is CASSRKETQYF. The CDR3 bases are TGTGCCAGCTCCCGGAAAGAGACCCAGTACTTC.

The chain carries TRBV6-1 and TRBJ1-4; D not certain. Trimming shortened V by 5 bases and J by 8 bases, and 6 bases separated the two germline ends. Per germline, CDR1 MNHNS and CDR2 SASEGT. The CDR3 contains 11 residues. CDR3 nucleotide sequence: TGTGCCAGCAGTCCAGGCGAAAAACTGTTTTTT. It translates to CASSPGEKLFF.

V gene TRBV5-1 combines with J gene TRBJ1-1; D may be TRBD1 (5 bases). Germline-derived CDR1 and CDR2 are SGHRS and YFSETQ. V was cut by 3 bases and J by 5 bases, with 14 bases left in between. There are 14 residues in the CDR3. The CDR3 loop reads CASSSQGGGTEAFF. As DNA, the CDR3 is TGCGCCAGCAGCTCTCAGGGAGGAGGTACTGAAGCTTTCTTT.

The gene calls are TRBV30 and TRBJ1-4; unclear D gene. V was trimmed by 0 bases and J by 8 bases, leaving 4 bases between them. The CDR3 loop spans 11 amino acids. Looked up from germline, CDR1 is GTSNPN and CDR2 is SVGIG (reference sequence). Here the CDR3 reads CAWSVREKLFF. The CDR3, as DNA: TGTGCCTGGAGTGTTAGGGAAAAACTGTTTTTT.

The rearrangement uses TRBV7-2 and TRBJ2-5, with TRBD2 matching 8 bases. Trimming took 10 bases from V and 1 from J; bases not matched to a gene: 8. Germline V gene sequence: CDR1 SGHTA, CDR2 FQGNSA. The CDR3 runs 14 residues. CDR3 residues: CATQISGIQETQYF. DNA for the CDR3: TGTGCCACCCAAATTAGCGGGATCCAAGAGACCCAGTACTTC.

The chain joins TRBV28 to TRBJ2-7; D is unresolved. The ends were cut back, 8 bases at V and 4 bases at J, with 9 bases in the middle. CDR3 length: 11 residues. Per germline, CDR1 MDHEN and CDR2 SYDVKM. The CDR3 reads CASSARYEQYF. The CDR3 nucleotides read TGTGCCAGCTCTGCACGGTACGAGCAGTACTTC.

The chain joins TRBV28 to TRBJ2-3; 9 bases agree with TRBD2. With 5 bases clipped from V and 0 bases from J, the junction kept 12 bases outside the gene matches. CDR1 and CDR2 (germline): MDHEN, SYDVKM. There are 18 residues in the CDR3. The CDR3 coding sequence is TGTGCCAGCAGTCCCCTACCCTCAAGCGGGAGGAGCACAGATACGCAGTATTTT. As protein: CASSPLPSSGRSTDTQYF.

This sequence joins TRBV12-5 and TRBJ2-3, with TRBD2 as a possible D gene (6 bases). V was cut by 1 base and J by 2 bases, with 7 bases left in between. The CDR3 extends over 14 amino acids. Per the germline V gene, CDR1 is LGHNT and CDR2 is FRNRAP. Here the CDR3 DNA reads TGTGCTAGTGGTTTGGGGGGACTCACAGATACGCAGTATTTT. Encoded protein: CASGLGGLTDTQYF.

J is TRBJ2-3 and V is TRBV15; D possibly corresponds to TRBD1 (5 bases). CDR3 length: 15 residues. Germline V gene lookup returns CDR1 LNHNV and CDR2 YYDKDF (reference sequence). The V gene lost 0 bases and the J gene lost 2 bases, with 9 bases spanning the gap. In DNA, the CDR3 is TGTGCCACCAGCAGAGATGACAGACCCACAGATACGCAGTATTTT. Its protein is CATSRDDRPTDTQYF.

The CDR3 spells CAWSVRRGPNQPQHF. CDR3 nucleotides: TGTGCCTGGAGTGTACGTCGGGGACCCAATCAGCCCCAGCATTTT. The chain uses TRBV30 and TRBJ1-5, with D perhaps TRBD1 (5 bases). V lost 0 bases and J 3 bases, leaving 12 bases between the germline ends. Germline V gives CDR1 GTSNPN, CDR2 SVGIG (reference sequence). The length of the CDR3 is 15 residues.

The chain couples TRBV6-1 to TRBJ1-1; D gene uncertain. This CDR3 has 13 amino acids. Germline assignment: CDR1 MNHNS and CDR2 SASEGT. V was shortened by 2 bases and J by 4 bases, with 8 bases between the two germline ends. DNA of the CDR3: TGTGCCAGCAGTGAACCTCGCAGCACTGAAGCTTTCTTT. It translates to CASSEPRSTEAFF.

This clone was observed a single time. The chain employs TRBV18 and TRBJ2-7; TRBD1 agrees at 8 bases. V lost 3 bases and J lost 6; bases outside the gene matches: 10. CDR1 KGHSH and CDR2 LQKENI come from the germline V gene. The CDR3 has 15 residues. CDR3 protein: CASSPPGTGYSEQYF. DNA for the CDR3: TGTGCCAGCTCACCTCCCGGGACAGGATATAGCGAGCAGTACTTC.

This clone has just a few counts. This chain connects TRBV9 to TRBJ1-1; no reliable D call. The V gene lost 1 base and the J gene lost 5 bases, with 12 bases spanning the gap. Germline V gene lookup returns CDR1 SGDLS and CDR2 YYNGEE. The CDR3 contains 14 residues. This CDR3 is CASSVRESNTEAFF. The CDR3 DNA sequence: TGTGCCAGCAGCGTAAGGGAAAGTAATACTGAAGCTTTCTTT.

This clone turned up a few times. V and J are TRBV7-2 and TRBJ2-7; 10 positions match TRBD2. The germline V gene has CDR1 SGHTA and CDR2 FQGNSA. The CDR3 sequence is 16 residues long. J lost 7 bases, V lost 0 bases, and 9 bases had no gene match. CDR3 DNA: TGTGCCAGCAGCTTAGCTGGGGCTAGCGGGAGTAGGGAGCAGTACTTC. It is translated as CASSLAGASGSREQYF.

The chain combines TRBV7-9 with TRBJ2-2; D not resolved. The CDR3 extends over 14 amino acids. Germline CDR1 SEHNR, CDR2 FQNEAQ (reference sequence). Deletions cut 1 base from V and 4 bases from J, with 7 bases between. CDR3 bases: TGTGCCAGCAGCTTAGGCGGTCCCACCGGGGAGCTGTTTTTT. Translated, it gives CASSLGGPTGELFF.

The chain links TRBV15 to TRBJ1-5; a weak D match, TRBD1 (5 bases). The CDR3 spans 15 residues. Trimming cost V 1 base and J 9 bases, with 16 bases left between them. Germline values: CDR1 LNHNV, CDR2 YYDKDF (reference sequence). The CDR3 is CATSRGNQGGLPQHF. The CDR3 bases are TGTGCCACCAGCAGAGGAAATCAGGGTGGGTTGCCCCAGCATTTT.

The chain couples TRBV2 to TRBJ2-2; TRBD2 matches at 10 bases. This CDR3 is 15 amino acids long. V was clipped by 5 bases and J by 4 bases; unmatched bases: 4. In germline, CDR1 is SNHLY, CDR2 FYNNEI. The CDR3 nucleotides are TGTGCCAGCAGTCGGCTAGCGGGAGCCACCGGGGAGCTGTTTTTT. Its translation is CASSRLAGATGELFF.